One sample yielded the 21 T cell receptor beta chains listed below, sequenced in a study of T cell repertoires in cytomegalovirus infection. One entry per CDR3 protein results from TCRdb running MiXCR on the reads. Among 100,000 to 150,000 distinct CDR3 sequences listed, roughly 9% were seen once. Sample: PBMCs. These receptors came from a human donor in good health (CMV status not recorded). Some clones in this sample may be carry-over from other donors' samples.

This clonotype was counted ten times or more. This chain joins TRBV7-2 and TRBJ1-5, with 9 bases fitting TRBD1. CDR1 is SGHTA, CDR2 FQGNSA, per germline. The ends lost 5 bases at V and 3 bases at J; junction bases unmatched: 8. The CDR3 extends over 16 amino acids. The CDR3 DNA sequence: TGTGCCAGCAGCCAGCCGGGACAGGGCTTCAATCAGCCCCAGCATTTT. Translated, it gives CASSQPGQGFNQPQHF.

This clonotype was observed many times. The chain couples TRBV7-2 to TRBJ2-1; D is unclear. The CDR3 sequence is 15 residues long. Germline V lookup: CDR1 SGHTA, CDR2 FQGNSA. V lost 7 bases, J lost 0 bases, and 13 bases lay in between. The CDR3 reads CASTSPSGSYNEQFF. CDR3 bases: TGTGCCAGCACCTCTCCCTCCGGCTCCTACAATGAGCAGTTCTTC.

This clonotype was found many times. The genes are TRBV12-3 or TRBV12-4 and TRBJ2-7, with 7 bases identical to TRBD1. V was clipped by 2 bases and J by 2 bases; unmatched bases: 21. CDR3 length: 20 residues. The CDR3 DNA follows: TGTGCCAGCAGTTTATCTGTTGTGAAGTTCGGACAGGCTAAACCCTACGAGCAGTACTTC. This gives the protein CASSLSVVKFGQAKPYEQYF.

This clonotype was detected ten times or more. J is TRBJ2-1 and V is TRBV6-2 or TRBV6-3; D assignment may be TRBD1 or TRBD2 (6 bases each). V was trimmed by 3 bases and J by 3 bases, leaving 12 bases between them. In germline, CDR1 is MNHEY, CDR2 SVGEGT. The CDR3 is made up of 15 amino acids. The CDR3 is CASSYRGAVYNEQFF. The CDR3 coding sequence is TGTGCCAGCAGTTATAGGGGGGCCGTCTACAATGAGCAGTTCTTC.

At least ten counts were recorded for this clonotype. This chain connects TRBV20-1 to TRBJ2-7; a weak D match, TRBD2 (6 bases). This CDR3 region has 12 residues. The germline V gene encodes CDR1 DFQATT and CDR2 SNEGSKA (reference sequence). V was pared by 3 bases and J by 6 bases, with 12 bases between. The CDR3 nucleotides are TGCAGTGCTAGCAGGGACTTTTCCGAGCAGTACTTC. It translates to CSASRDFSEQYF.

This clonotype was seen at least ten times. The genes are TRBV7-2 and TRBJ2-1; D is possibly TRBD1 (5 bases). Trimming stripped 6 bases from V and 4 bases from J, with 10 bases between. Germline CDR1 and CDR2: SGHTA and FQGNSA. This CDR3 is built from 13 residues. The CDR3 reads CASSLDTYNEQFF. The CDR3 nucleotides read TGTGCCAGCAGTTTGGACACGTACAATGAGCAGTTCTTC. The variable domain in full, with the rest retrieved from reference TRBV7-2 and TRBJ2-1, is GAGVSQSPSNKVTEKGKDVELRCDPISGHTALYWYRQSLGQGLEFLIYFQGNSAPDKSGLPSDRFSAERTGGSVSTLTIQRTQQEDSAVYLCASSLDTYNEQFFGPGTRLTVL.

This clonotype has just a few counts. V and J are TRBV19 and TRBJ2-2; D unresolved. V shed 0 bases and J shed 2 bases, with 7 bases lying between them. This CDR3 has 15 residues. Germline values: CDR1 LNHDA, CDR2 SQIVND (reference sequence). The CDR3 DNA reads TGTGCCAGTAGTATAGAAAACAGTAACACCGGGGAGCTGTTTTTT. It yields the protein CASSIENSNTGELFF.

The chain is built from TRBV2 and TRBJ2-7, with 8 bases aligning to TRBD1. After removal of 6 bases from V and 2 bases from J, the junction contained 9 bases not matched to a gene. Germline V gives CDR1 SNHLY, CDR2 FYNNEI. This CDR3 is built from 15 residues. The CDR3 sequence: CASSEDRERAYEQYF. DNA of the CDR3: TGTGCCAGCAGCGAGGACAGGGAAAGGGCCTACGAGCAGTACTTC. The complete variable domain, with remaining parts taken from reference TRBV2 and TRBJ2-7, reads EPEVTQTPSHQVTQMGQEVILRCVPISNHLYFYWYRQILGQKVEFLVSFYNNEISEKSEIFDDQFSVERPDGSNFTLKIRSTKLEDSAMYFCASSEDRERAYEQYFGPGTRLTVT.

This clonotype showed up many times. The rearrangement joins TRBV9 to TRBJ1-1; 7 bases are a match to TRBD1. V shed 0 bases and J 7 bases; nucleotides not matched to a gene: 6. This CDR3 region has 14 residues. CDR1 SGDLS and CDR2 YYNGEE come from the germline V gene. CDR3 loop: CASSVAAGGGEAFF. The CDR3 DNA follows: TGTGCCAGCAGCGTAGCGGCAGGGGGAGGTGAAGCTTTCTTT.

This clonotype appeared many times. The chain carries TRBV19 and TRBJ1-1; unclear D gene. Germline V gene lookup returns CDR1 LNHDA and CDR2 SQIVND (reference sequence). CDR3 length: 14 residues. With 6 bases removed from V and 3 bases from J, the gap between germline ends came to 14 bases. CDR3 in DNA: TGTGCCAGTAGGGGCGGAGGGCGGCACACTGAAGCTTTCTTT. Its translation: CASRGGGRHTEAFF.

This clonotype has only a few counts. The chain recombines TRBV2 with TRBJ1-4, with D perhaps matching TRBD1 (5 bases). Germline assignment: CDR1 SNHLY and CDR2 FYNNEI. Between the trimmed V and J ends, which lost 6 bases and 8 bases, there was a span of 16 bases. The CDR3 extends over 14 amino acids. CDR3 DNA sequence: TGTGCCAGCAGCAGGGCTTCGCTTGGGGAAAAACTGTTTTTT. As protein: CASSRASLGEKLFF.

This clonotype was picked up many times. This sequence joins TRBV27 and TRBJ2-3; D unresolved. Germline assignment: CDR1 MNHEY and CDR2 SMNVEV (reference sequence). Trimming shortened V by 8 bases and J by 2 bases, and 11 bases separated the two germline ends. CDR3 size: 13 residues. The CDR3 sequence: CASGRFSTDTQYF. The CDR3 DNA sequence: TGTGCCAGCGGTCGATTCTCCACAGATACGCAGTATTTT.

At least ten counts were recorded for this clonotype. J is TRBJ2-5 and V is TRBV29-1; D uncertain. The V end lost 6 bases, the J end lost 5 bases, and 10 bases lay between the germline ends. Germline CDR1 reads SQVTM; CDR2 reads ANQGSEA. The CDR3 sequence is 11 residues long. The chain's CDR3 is CSVPTEETQYF. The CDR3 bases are TGCAGCGTACCGACCGAGGAGACCCAGTACTTC.

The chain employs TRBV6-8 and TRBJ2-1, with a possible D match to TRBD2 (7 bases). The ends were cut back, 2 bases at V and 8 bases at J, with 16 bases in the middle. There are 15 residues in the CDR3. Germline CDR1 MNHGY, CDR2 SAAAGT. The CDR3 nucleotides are TGTGCCAGCAGTTACCGCGGGGGCCTTTGGGATGAGCAGTTCTTC. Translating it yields CASSYRGGLWDEQFF.

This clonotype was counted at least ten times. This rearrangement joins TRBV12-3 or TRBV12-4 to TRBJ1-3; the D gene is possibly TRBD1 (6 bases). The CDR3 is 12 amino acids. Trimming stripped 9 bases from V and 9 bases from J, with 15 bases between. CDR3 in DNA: TGTGCCAGTCAACAGGGAACCTCCACCATATATTTT. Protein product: CASQQGTSTIYF.

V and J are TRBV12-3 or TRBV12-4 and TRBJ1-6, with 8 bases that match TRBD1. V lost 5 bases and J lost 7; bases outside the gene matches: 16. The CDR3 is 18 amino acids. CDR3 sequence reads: CASSPIGGDRGKNSPLHF. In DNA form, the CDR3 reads TGTGCCAGCAGTCCGATTGGGGGCGACAGGGGAAAGAATTCACCCCTCCACTTT.

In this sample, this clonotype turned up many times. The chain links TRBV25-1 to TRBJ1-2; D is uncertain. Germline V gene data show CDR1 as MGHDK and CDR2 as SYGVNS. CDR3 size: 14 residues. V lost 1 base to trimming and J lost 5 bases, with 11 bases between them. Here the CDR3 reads CASSESLATYGYTF. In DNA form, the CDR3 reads TGTGCCAGCAGTGAATCTTTGGCCACTTATGGCTACACCTTC.

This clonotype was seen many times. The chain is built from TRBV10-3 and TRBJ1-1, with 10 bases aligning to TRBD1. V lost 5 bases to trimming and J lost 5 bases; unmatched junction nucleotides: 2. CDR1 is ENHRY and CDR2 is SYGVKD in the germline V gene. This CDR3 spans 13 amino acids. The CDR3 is CAISRGQGTEAFF. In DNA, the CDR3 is TGTGCCATCAGTAGGGGACAGGGGACTGAAGCTTTCTTT.

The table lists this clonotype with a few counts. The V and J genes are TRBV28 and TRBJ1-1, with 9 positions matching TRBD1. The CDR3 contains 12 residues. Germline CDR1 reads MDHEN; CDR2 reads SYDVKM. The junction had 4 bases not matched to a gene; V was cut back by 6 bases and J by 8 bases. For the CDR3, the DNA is TGTGCCAGCAGACTACAGGGGGCCGAAGCTTTCTTT. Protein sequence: CASRLQGAEAFF.

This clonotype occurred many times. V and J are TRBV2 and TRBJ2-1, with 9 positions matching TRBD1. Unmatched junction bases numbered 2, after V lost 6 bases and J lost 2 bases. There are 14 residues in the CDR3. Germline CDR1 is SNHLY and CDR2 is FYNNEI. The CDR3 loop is CASRRQGAYNEQFF. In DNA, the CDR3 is TGTGCCAGCAGAAGACAGGGGGCCTACAATGAGCAGTTCTTC.

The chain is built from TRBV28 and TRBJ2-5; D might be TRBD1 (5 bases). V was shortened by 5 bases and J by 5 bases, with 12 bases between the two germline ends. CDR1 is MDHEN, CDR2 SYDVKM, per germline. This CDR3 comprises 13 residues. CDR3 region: CASSPQGWETQYF. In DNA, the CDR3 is TGTGCCAGCAGTCCTCAGGGTTGGGAGACCCAGTACTTC. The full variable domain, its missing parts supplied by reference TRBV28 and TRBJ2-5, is DVKVTQSSRYLVKRTGEKVFLECVQDMDHENMFWYRQDPGLGLRLIYFSYDVKMKEKGDIPEGYSVSREKKERFSLILESASTNQTSMYLCASSPQGWETQYFGPGTRLLVL.